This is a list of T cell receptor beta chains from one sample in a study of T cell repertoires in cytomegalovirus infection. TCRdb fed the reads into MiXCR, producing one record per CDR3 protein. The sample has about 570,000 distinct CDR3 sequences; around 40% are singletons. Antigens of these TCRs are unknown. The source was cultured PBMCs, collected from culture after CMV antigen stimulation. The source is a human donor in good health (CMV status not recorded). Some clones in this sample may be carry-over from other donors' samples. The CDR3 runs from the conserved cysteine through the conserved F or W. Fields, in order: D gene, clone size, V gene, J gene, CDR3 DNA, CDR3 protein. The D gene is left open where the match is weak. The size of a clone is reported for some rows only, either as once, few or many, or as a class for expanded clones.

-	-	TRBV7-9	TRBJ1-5	TGTGCCAGCAGCCCCGAGGGGGGGGCCAATCAGCCCCAGCATTTT	CASSPEGGANQPQHF
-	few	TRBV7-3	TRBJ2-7	TGTGCCAGCAGCTTAACGAGGGGCAAGCACTACGAGCAGTACTTC	CASSLTRGKHYEQYF
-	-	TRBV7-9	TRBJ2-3	TGTGCAGCTGGACCGTCGGTTACAGATACGCAGTATTTT	CAAGPSVTDTQYF
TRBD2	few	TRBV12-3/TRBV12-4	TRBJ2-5	TGTGCCAGCAGTTGGGAGGGACTAGCTAGTATCGGGACCCAGTACTTC	CASSWEGLASIGTQYF
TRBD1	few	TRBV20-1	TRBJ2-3	TGCAGTGCTAGTGGGGGACAGGCTGGACGTACTGCTAGCACAGATACGCAGTATTTT	CSASGGQAGRTASTDTQYF
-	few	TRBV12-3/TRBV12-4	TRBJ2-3	TGTGCCAGCAGTTTAGCCAGACGGGGCCCGGATACGCAGTATTTT	CASSLARRGPDTQYF
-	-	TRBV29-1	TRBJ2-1	TGCAGCGTTGGAGTATCCTACAATGAGCAGTTCTTC	CSVGVSYNEQFF
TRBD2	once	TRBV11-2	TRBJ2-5	TGTGCCAGCAGCTTAGATCTGGTGGCGGGAGGGGTGACCCAGTACTTC	CASSLDLVAGGVTQYF
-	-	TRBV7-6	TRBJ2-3	TGTGCCAGCAGCTTGGGCTCAGCGGGCGTCACAGATACGCAGTATTTT	CASSLGSAGVTDTQYF
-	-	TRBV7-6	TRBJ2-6	TGTGCCAGCACCCGTATGAAGGACCTAGCCTCTGGGGCCAACGTCCTGACTTTC	CASTRMKDLASGANVLTF
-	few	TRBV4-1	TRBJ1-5	TGCGCCAGCAGGCAACAGGGAGAGGGACAGCCCCAGCATTTT	CASRQQGEGQPQHF
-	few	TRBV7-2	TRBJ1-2	TGTGCCAGCAGGCAGGGGCATGGCTACACCTTC	CASRQGHGYTF
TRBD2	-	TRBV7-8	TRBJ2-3	TGTGCCAGCAGCTTATTCCAGCGGGGGGCCACAGATACGCAGTATTTT	CASSLFQRGATDTQYF
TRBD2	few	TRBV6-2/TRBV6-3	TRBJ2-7	TGTGCCAGCAGTTACGACCCACTAGCGGGAGCTTTCTACGAGCAGTACTTC	CASSYDPLAGAFYEQYF
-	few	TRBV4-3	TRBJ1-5	TGCGCCAGCAGCCAAGATCTCGCCAGGGGAAGGGATCAGCCCCAGCATTTT	CASSQDLARGRDQPQHF
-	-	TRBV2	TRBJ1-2	TGTGCCAGCTCAAAAGACGGGTCAGATGGCTACACCTTC	CASSKDGSDGYTF
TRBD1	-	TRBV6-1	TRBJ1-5	TGTGCCAGCAGTACCCTGGACAGGCCCCTCAATCAGCCCCAGCATTTT	CASSTLDRPLNQPQHF
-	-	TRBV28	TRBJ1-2	TGTGCCAGCAGTAAACCGACAGATTATGGCTACACCTTC	CASSKPTDYGYTF
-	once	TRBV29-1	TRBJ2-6	TGCAGCGTTGAAGATCGGGTAAGCAGGAGCTCTGGGGCCAACGTCCTGACTTTC	CSVEDRVSRSSGANVLTF
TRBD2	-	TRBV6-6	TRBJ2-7	TGTGCCAGCAGTTCGGATCGGACTAGCGGGGGGGCCTACGAGCAGTACTTC	CASSSDRTSGGAYEQYF
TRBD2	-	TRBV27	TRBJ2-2	TGTGCCAGCAGTTTTAGCGGGAGGGTCACCGGGGAGCTGTTTTTT	CASSFSGRVTGELFF
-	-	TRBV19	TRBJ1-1	TGTGCCAGTACCTCCACCCCCATGAACACTGAAGCTTTCTTT	CASTSTPMNTEAFF
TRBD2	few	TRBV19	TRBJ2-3	TGTGCCAGTAGTATTGCGGGGGGGCCGCATACGCAGTATTTT	CASSIAGGPHTQYF
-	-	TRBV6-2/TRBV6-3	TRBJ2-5	TGTGCCAGCAATAGGGGGGGGACCCAAGAGACCCAGTACTTC	CASNRGGTQETQYF
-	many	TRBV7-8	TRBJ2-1	TGTGCCAGCAGCTTATCCCGGGGCCCCCGGCAGGGTGAGCAGTTCTTC	CASSLSRGPRQGEQFF
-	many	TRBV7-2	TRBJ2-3	TGTGCCAGCAGTTCTCAGGCCACTCCGGGGACAGATACGCAGTATTTT	CASSSQATPGTDTQYF
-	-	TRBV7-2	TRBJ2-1	TGTGCCAGCAGCTTAAGGTGGGGGGAGCAGTTCTTC	CASSLRWGEQFF
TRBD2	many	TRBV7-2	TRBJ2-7	TGTGCCAGCAGCTTTCATGGGTGGTCCAGCGGGGAGATCTACGAGCAGTACTTC	CASSFHGWSSGEIYEQYF
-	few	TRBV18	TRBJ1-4	TGTGCCAGCTCACCAGTGGGGGCGACTAATGAAAAACTGTTTTTT	CASSPVGATNEKLFF
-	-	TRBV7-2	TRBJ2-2	TGTGCCAGCAACTTAGGGACGGACCCCCCCGACACCGGGGAGCTGTTTTTT	CASNLGTDPPDTGELFF
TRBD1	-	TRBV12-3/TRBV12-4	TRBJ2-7	TGTGCCAGCAGTTTGGGGACAGGTCAAGCCTACGAGCAGTACTTC	CASSLGTGQAYEQYF
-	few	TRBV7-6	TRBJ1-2	TGTGCCAGCAGCTTAGAGGTTAGGGTTGGCTACACCTTC	CASSLEVRVGYTF
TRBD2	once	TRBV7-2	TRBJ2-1	TGTGCCAGCAGCCGGACTAGCGGGGGGGCCGGTGAGCAGTTCTTC	CASSRTSGGAGEQFF
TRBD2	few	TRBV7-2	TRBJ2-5	TGTGCCAGCGCGCGGAGCGGGGGCGAGACCCAGTACTTC	CASARSGGETQYF
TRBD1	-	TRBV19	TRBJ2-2	TGTGCCAGTAGTGTGCCACCTAGACAGGGTGCCACCGGGGAGCTGTTTTTT	CASSVPPRQGATGELFF
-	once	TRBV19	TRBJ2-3	TGTGCCAGTAGTATAGGATCCGGAAACACAGATACGCAGTATTTT	CASSIGSGNTDTQYF
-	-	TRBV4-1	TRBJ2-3	TGTGCCAGCAGAGGCCCCTACCCCGATACGCAGTATTTT	CASRGPYPDTQYF
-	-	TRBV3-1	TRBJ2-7	TGTGCCAGCAGCCAAGTGTACAGCGAGCAGTACTTC	CASSQVYSEQYF
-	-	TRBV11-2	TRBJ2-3	TGTGCCAGCAAGGCGACAGCTACAGATACGCAGTATTTT	CASKATATDTQYF
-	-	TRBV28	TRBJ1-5	TGTGCCAGCAGTGACCCGGGACGGGACAATCAGCCCCAGCATTTT	CASSDPGRDNQPQHF
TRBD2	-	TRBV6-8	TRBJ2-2	TGTGCCAGCAGTTACGGGGTGGGGGGAGGGGACACCGGGGAGCTGTTTTTT	CASSYGVGGGDTGELFF
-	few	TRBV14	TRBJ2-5	TGTGCCAGCAGCCACGTTCAAGAGACCCAGTACTTC	CASSHVQETQYF
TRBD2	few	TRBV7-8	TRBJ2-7	TGTGCCAGCAGCCAGGGACTATACGAGCAGTACTTC	CASSQGLYEQYF
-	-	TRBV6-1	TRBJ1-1	TGTGCCAGCGTCCCGGGGGGGGCTTGGACTGAAGCTTTCTTT	CASVPGGAWTEAFF
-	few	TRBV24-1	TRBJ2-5	TGTGCCACCAGTGATTCCTCCGACAGCCAAGAGACCCAGTACTTC	CATSDSSDSQETQYF
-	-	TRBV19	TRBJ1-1	TGTGCCAGTAGTATGGGTCAGATGAACACTGAAGCTTTCTTT	CASSMGQMNTEAFF
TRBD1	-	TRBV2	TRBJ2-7	TGTGCCAGCAGTGGACAGGGCTATAGCTCCTACGAGCAGTACTTC	CASSGQGYSSYEQYF
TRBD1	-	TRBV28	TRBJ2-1	TGTGCCAGCAGTTCGGACAGGGGATTCGATGAGCAGTTCTTC	CASSSDRGFDEQFF
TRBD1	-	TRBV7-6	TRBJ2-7	TGTGCCAGCAGCTTATCGACAGGGGCCTACGAGCAGTACTTC	CASSLSTGAYEQYF
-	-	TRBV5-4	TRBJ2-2	TGTGCCAGCAGCCCACCCCCTGGGCAGGGGAAGACCGGGGAGCTGTTTTTT	CASSPPPGQGKTGELFF
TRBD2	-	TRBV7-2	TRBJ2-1	TGTGCCAGCAGCTTACACGCCGGGGGGCATGGACTAGCGGGAGGTTACAATGAGCAGTTCTTC	CASSLHAGGHGLAGGYNEQFF
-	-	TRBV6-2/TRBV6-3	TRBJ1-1	TGTGCCAGCAGTTACAAATTTGGGGGCAGTATGAACACTGAAGCTTTCTTT	CASSYKFGGSMNTEAFF